This TCR beta chain was recovered during a study of T-cell reconstitution after alpha-beta-depleted transplantation in children. Trimming removed 5 bases from V and 9 bases from J; junction bases left unmatched: 11. The CDR3 is made up of 15 amino acids. The germline V gene has CDR1 LNHDA and CDR2 SQIVND (reference sequence). Unique molecular identifiers were incorporated during preparation of the TCRbeta library. From the PCR reads, TCRdb called clonotypes with MiXCR, one entry per CDR3 protein. The repertoire holds 200,000 to 300,000 distinct CDR3 sequences, with more than 10% as singletons. The TCR comes from a human donor who donated a stem cell graft to a child with acute lymphoblastic leukemia. This specimen consisted of PBMCs from the stem cell graft donor, obtained from the stem cell graft. The rearrangement joins TRBV19 to TRBJ2-1; TRBD2 aligns across 9 bases. CDR3 in DNA: TGTGCCAGTAGTCCAAGGAGGGCGGGGGGGATTGAGCAGTTCTTC. Translating it yields CASSPRRAGGIEQFF.